This T cell receptor beta chain is from a study of CD8+CD57+ T cells in acquired aplastic anemia. With regard to this clonotype: One junction end does not reproduce the germline sequence, and a read error may be involved.

The CDR3 consists of 14 residues. CDR1 LNHNV and CDR2 YYDKDF come from the germline V gene (reference sequence). Profiling that covered TCR beta VDJ and CDR3 relied on genomic DNA as its template. TCRdb reprocessed the reads with MiXCR, giving one entry per CDR3 protein. Among more than 250,000 distinct CDR3 sequences listed, roughly 80% were seen once. The sequenced patients had an expansion of CD8+CD57+ cells seen by flow cytometry. The TCR comes from a human donor with aplastic anemia. V usage is TRBV15 and J usage is TRBJ1-6; 8 bases agree with TRBD1. Sequencing input: sorted CD4+, CD8+, or CD8+CD57+ T cells (not recorded which) from PBMCs. The CDR3 here is CASSWGRGHSTLHF. In nucleotides, the CDR3 is TGTGCCAGCAGCTGGGGCAGGGGGCATTCAACCCTGCACTTT.